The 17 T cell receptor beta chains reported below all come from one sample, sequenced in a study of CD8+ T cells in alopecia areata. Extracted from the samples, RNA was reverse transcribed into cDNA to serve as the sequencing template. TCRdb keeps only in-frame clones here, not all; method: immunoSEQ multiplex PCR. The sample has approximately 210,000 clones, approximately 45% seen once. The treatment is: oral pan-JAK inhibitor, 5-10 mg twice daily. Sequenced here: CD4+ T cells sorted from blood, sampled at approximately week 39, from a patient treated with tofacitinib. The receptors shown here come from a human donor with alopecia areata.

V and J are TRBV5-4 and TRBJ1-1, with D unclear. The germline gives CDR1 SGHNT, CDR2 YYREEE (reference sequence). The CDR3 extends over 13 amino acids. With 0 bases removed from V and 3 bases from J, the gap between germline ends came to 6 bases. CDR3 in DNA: TGTGCCAGCAGCTTGGACGGGTACACTGAAGCTTTCTTT. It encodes CASSLDGYTEAFF.

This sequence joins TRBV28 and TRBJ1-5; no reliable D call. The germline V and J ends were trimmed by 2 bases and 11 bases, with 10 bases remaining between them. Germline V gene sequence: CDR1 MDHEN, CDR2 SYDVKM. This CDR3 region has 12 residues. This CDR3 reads CASSLAPWAQHF. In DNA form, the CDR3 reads TGTGCCAGCAGTTTAGCCCCCTGGGCCCAGCATTTT.

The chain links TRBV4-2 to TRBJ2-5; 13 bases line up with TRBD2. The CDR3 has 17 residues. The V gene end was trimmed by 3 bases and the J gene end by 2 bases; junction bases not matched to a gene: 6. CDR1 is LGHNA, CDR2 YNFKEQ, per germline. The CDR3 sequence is CASSQGGGLAGQETQYF. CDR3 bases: TGTGCCAGCAGCCAGGGCGGGGGACTAGCGGGACAAGAGACCCAGTACTTC.

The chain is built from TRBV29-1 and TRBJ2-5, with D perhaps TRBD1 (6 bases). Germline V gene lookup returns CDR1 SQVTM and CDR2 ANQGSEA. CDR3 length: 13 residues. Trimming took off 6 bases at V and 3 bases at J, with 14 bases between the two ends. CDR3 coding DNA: TGCAGCGTGATGGGACACCGGGAAGAGACCCAGTACTTC. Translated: CSVMGHREETQYF.

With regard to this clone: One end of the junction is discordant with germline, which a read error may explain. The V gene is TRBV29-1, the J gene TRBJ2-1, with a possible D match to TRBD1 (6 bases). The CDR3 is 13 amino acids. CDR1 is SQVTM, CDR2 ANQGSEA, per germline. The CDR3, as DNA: TGCAGCGCTGAACTGGGACAAGTCAATGAGCAGTTCTTC. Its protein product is CSAELGQVNEQFF.

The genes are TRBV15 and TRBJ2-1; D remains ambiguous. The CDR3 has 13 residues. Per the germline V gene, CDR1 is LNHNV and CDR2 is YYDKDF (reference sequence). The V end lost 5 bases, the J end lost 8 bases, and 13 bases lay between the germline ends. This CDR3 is CATSFAFGHEQFF. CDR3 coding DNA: TGTGCCACCAGCTTCGCGTTCGGCCATGAGCAGTTCTTC. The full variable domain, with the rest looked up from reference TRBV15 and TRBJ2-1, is DAMVIQNPRYQVTQFGKPVTLSCSQTLNHNVMYWYQQKSSQAPKLLFHYYDKDFNNEADTPDNFQSRRPNTSFCFLDIRSPGLGDTAMYLCATSFAFGHEQFFGPGTRLTVL.

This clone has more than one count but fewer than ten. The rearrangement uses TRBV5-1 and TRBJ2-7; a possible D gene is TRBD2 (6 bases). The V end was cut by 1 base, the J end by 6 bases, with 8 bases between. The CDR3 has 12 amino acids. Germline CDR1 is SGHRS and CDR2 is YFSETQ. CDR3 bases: TGCGCCAGCAGCTTGTCGGAGGGCGAGCAGTACTTC. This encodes CASSLSEGEQYF.

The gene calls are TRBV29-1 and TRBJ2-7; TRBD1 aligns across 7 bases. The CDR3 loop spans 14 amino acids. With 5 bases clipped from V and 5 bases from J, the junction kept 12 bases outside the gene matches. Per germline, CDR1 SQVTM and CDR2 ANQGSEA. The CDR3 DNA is TGCAGCGTTAGCAGAGACAGGGTAATGAACGAGCAGTACTTC. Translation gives CSVSRDRVMNEQYF.

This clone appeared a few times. CDR3 amino acids: CASSLSQGIHEQYF. The DNA for the CDR3 is TGTGCCAGCAGCTTATCACAGGGTATCCACGAGCAGTACTTC. The chain carries TRBV7-2 and TRBJ2-7; a possible D gene is TRBD1 (6 bases). Trimming removed 2 bases from V and 5 bases from J, with 13 bases in between. Per germline, CDR1 SGHTA and CDR2 FQGNSA. CDR3 length: 14 amino acids.

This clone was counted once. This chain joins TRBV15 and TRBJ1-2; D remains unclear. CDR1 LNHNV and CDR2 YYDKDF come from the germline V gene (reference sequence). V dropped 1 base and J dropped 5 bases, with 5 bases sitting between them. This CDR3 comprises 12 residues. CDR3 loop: CATSRAEYGYTF. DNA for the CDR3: TGTGCCACCAGCAGAGCGGAGTATGGCTACACCTTC. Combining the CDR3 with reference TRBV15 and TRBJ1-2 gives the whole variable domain DAMVIQNPRYQVTQFGKPVTLSCSQTLNHNVMYWYQQKSSQAPKLLFHYYDKDFNNEADTPDNFQSRRPNTSFCFLDIRSPGLGDTAMYLCATSRAEYGYTFGSGTRLTVV.

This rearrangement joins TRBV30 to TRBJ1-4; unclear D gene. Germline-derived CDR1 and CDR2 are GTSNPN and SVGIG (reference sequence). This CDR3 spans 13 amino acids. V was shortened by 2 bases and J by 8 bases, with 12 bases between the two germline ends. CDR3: CAWSPGAREKLFF. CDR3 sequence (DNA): TGTGCCTGGAGTCCGGGAGCGCGAGAAAAACTGTTTTTT.

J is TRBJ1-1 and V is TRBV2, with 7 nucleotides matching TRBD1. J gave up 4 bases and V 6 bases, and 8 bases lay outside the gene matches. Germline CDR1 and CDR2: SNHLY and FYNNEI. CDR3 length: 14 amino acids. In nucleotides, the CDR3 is TGTGCCAGCAGCCCTGACAGGGTGGGCACTGAAGCTTTCTTT. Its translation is CASSPDRVGTEAFF.

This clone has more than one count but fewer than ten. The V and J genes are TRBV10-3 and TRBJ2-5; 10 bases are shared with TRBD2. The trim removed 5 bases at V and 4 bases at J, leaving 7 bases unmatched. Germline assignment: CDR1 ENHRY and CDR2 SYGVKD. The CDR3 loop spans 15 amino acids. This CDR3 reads CAISQAGGPLETQYF. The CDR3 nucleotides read TGTGCCATCAGTCAAGCGGGAGGGCCGCTAGAGACCCAGTACTTC.

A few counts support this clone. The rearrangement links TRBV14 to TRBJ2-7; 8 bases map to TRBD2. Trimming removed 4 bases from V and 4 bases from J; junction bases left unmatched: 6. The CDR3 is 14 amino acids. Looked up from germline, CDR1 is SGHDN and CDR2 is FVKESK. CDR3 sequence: CASSLAGYLYEQYF. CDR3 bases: TGTGCCAGCAGCCTAGCGGGATATCTATACGAGCAGTACTTC.

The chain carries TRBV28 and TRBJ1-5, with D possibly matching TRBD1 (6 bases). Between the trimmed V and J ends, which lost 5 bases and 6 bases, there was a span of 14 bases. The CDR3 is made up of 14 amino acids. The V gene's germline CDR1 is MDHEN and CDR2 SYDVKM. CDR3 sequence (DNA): TGTGCCAGCAGTCCTCAGGGGATCTCTCAGCCCCAGCATTTT. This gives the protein CASSPQGISQPQHF. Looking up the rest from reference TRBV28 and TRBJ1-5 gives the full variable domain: DVKVTQSSRYLVKRTGEKVFLECVQDMDHENMFWYRQDPGLGLRLIYFSYDVKMKEKGDIPEGYSVSREKKERFSLILESASTNQTSMYLCASSPQGISQPQHFGDGTRLSIL.

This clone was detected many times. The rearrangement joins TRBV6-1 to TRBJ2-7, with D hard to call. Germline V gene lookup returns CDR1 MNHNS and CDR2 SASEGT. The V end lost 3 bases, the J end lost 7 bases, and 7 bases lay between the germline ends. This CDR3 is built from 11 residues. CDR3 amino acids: CASSDIGEQYF. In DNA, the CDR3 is TGTGCCAGCAGTGACATCGGGGAGCAGTACTTC.

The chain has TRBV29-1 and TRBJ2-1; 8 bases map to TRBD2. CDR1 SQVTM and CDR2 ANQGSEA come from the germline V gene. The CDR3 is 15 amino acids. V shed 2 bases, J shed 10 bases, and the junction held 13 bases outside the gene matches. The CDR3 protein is CSVERIVGVAGEQFF. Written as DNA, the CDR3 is TGCAGCGTTGAACGCATTGTCGGGGTAGCGGGGGAGCAGTTCTTC.